The 3 T cell receptor beta chains reported below all come from one sample, sequenced in a study of vaccination and CD4 T cells after COVID-19. Cultured CD4+ T-cell DNA underwent Oncomine TCR Beta short-read sequencing. Via MiXCR, TCRdb re-called the PCR reads, giving one row per CDR3 protein. Of about 2,300 distinct CDR3 sequences listed, 20% to 30% are singletons. Their specific antigens are unknown. Treatment meaning: approximately 9-day PBMC culture with coronavirus spike peptide pools or control peptides (ViraFEST assay). Sequences were derived from CD4+ T cells from blood, cultured in vitro, sampled after SARS-CoV-2 vaccination. The receptors were sampled from a human donor who had recovered from COVID-19.

This clonotype is medium-sized. This chain joins TRBV6-5 and TRBJ1-1; D is unclear. The CDR3 length is 14 residues. The germline V gene encodes CDR1 MNHEY and CDR2 SVGAGI. The ends were cut back, 6 bases at V and 1 base at J, with 12 bases in the middle. CDR3 residues: CASSYGWANTEAFF. CDR3 sequence (DNA): TGTGCCAGCAGCTACGGCTGGGCGAACACTGAAGCTTTCTTT.

This clonotype was recorded a few times. The junction shows a germline mismatch at one end, possibly a read error. This chain uses TRBV25-1 with TRBJ2-3; 9 positions agree with TRBD1. The CDR3 sequence is 12 residues long. CDR1 is MGHDK and CDR2 is SYGVNS in the germline V gene. The chain's CDR3 is CASRPSDRGATF. For the CDR3, the DNA is TGTGCCAGCAGGCCATCGGACAGGGGCGCCACGTTT.

The chain joins TRBV24-1 to TRBJ2-6; D may be TRBD1 (6 bases). Between the trimmed V and J ends, which lost 5 bases and 1 base, there was a span of 8 bases. CDR1 and CDR2 from the germline V gene are KGHDR and SFDVKD. The CDR3 totals 15 residues. The CDR3 reads CATSAGVSGANVLTF. The CDR3 DNA reads as TGTGCCACCAGTGCAGGGGTTTCTGGGGCCAACGTCCTGACTTTC.